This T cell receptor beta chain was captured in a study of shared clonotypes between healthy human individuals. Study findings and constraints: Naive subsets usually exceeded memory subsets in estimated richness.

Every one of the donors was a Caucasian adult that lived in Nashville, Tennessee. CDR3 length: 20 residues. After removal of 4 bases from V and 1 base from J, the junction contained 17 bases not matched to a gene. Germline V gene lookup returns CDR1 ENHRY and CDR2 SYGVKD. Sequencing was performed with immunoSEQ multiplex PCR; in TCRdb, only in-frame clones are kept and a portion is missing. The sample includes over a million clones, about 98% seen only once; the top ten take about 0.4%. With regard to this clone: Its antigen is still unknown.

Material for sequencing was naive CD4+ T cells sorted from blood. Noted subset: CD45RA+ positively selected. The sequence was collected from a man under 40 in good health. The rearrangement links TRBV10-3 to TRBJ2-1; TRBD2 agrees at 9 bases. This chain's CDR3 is CAISGGPSGTPGGSYNEQFF. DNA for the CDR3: TGTGCCATCAGTGGGGGTCCTAGCGGGACCCCCGGGGGTTCCTACAATGAGCAGTTCTTC.